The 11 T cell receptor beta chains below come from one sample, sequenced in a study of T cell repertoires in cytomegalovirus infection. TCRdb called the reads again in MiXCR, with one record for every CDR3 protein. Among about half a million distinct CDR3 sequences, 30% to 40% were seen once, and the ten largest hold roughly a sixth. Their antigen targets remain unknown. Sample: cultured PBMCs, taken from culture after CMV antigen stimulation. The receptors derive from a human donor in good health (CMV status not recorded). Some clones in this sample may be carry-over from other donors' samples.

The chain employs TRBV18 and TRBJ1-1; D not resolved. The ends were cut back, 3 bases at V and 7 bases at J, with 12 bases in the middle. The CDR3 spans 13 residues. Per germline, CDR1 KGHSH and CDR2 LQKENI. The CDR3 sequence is CASSPNRDNEAFF. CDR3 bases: TGTGCCAGCTCACCCAACCGGGATAATGAAGCTTTCTTT.

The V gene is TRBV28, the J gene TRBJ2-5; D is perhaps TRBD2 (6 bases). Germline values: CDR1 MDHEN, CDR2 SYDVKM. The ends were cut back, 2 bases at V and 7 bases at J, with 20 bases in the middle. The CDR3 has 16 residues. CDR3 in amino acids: CASSLNSGTQLGTQYF. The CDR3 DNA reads TGTGCCAGCAGTTTAAACTCCGGGACTCAGTTGGGGACCCAGTACTTC.

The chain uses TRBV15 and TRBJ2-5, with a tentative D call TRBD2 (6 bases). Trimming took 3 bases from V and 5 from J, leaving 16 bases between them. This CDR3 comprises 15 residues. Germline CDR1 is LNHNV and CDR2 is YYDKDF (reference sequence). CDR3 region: CATSRAPGGVETQYF. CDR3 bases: TGTGCCACCAGCAGGGCGCCTGGAGGGGTGGAGACCCAGTACTTC. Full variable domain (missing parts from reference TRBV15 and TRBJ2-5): DAMVIQNPRYQVTQFGKPVTLSCSQTLNHNVMYWYQQKSSQAPKLLFHYYDKDFNNEADTPDNFQSRRPNTSFCFLDIRSPGLGDTAMYLCATSRAPGGVETQYFGPGTRLLVL.

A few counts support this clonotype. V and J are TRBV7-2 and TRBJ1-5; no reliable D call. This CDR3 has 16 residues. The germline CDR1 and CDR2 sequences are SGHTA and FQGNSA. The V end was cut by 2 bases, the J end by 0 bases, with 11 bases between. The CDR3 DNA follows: TGTGCCAGCAGCTTATCTGGCTCGTATAGCAATCAGCCCCAGCATTTT. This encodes CASSLSGSYSNQPQHF.

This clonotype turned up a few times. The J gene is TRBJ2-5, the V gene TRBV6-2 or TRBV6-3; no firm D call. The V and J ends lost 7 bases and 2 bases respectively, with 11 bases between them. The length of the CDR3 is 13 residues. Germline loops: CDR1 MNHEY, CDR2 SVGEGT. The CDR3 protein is CASTHRLQETQYF. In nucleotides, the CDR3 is TGTGCCAGCACTCATCGGTTACAAGAGACCCAGTACTTC.

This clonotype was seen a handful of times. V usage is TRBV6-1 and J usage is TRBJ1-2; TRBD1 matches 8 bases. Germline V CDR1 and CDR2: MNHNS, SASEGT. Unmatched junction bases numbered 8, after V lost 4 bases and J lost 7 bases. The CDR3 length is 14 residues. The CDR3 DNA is TGTGCCAGCAGTGGACATGACAGGGGAGCTGGCTACACCTTC. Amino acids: CASSGHDRGAGYTF.

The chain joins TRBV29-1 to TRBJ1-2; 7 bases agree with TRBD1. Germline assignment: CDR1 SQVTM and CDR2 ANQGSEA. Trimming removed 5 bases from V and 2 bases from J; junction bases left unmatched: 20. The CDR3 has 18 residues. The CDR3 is CSVHGVTRDSSWNYGYTF. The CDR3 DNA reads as TGCAGCGTTCATGGGGTAACCCGGGACAGTTCTTGGAACTATGGCTACACCTTC.

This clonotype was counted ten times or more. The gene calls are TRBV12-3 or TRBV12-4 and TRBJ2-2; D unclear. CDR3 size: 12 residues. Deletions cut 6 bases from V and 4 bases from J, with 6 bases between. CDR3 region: CASRVFTGELFF. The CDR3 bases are TGTGCCAGCAGGGTGTTCACCGGGGAGCTGTTTTTT.

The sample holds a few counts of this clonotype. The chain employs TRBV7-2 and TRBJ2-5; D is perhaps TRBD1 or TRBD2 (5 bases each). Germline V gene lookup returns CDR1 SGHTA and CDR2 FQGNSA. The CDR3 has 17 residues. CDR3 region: CASHPGLDERVRETQYF. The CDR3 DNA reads TGTGCAAGTCATCCAGGGCTCGATGAGAGGGTACGAGAGACCCAGTACTTC. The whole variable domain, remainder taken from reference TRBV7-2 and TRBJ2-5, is GAGVSQSPSNKVTEKGKDVELRCDPISGHTALYWYRQSLGQGLEFLIYFQGNSAPDKSGLPSDRFSAERTGGSVSTLTIQRTQQEDSAVYLCASHPGLDERVRETQYFGPGTRLLVL.

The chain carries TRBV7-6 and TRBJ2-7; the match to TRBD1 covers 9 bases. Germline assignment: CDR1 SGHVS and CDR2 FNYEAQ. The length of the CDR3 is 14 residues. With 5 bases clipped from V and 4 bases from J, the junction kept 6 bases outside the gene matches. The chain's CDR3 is CASSRGQGTYEQYV. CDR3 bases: TGTGCCAGCAGCCGAGGACAGGGGACTTACGAGCAGTACGTC.

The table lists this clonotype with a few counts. The CDR3 loop reads CASGYYNEQFF. CDR3 bases: TGTGCTAGTGGTTACTACAATGAGCAGTTCTTC. This chain connects TRBV12-5 to TRBJ2-1, with D unclear. Trimming shortened V by 4 bases and J by 3 bases, and 1 base separated the two germline ends. This CDR3 comprises 11 residues. Germline assignment: CDR1 LGHNT and CDR2 FRNRAP.